This T cell receptor (beta chain) derives from a study of T cells in Graves' hyperthyroidism and ophthalmopathy. There are many counts of this clonotype. CDR3 length equals 11 residues. Trimming took 7 bases from V and 9 from J, leaving 13 bases between them. Germline V CDR1 and CDR2: MNHNS, SASEGT. RNA transcripts yielded amplified TCR beta CDR3 regions. HTBI primers were used for first-round RT-PCR of the TCR CDR3. MiXCR was run by TCRdb on the multiplex PCR reads, yielding one entry per CDR3 protein. The repertoire holds about 410,000 distinct CDR3 sequences, with 14% as singletons. V is TRBV6-1 and J is TRBJ2-7; D ambiguous. Sequences were obtained from blood. This TCR was recovered from a woman between 25 and 40 years old with Graves' ophthalmopathy. CDR3 in amino acids: CASTDGSRQYF. As DNA, the CDR3 is TGTGCCAGCACCGACGGATCTCGGCAGTACTTC.